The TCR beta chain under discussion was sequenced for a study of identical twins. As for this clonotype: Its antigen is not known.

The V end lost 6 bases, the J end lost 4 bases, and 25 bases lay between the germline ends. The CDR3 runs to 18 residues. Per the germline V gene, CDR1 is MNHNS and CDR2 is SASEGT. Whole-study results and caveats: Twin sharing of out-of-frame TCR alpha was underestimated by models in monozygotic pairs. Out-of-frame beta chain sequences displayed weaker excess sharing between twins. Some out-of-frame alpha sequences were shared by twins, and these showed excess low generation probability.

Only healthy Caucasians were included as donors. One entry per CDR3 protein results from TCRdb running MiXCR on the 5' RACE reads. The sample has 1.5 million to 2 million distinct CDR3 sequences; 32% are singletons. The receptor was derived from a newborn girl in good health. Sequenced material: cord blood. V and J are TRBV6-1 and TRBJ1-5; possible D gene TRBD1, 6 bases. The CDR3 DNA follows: TGTGCCAGCAGCCTCCGGAACAGGGCTTCGATTCTAAATCAGCCCCAGCATTTT. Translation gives CASSLRNRASILNQPQHF.